The present TCR beta chain was sequenced within a study of T cell responses to AZD1222 COVID-19 vaccine. Germline V gene data show CDR1 as LGHDT and CDR2 as YNNKEL (reference sequence). The CDR3 is 16 amino acids. The V and J ends lost 2 bases and 0 bases, in that order; junction bases with no gene match: 4. Remarks on this clone: Its antigen remains unidentified.

Findings and caveats of the study: Spike was spanned by vaccine-associated CD4 TCRs, which were dominant at 160-218 and 743-854.

Method: immunoSEQ multiplex PCR; TCRdb's copy keeps in-frame clones and lacks some. The repertoire holds fewer than 150,000 clones, roughly 93% seen once, with approximately 3.4% in the top ten. The receptor was derived from an adult in good health. The material sequenced was peripheral blood, taken on day 0 of AZD1222 vaccination. The J gene is TRBJ2-1, the V gene TRBV3-1 (or the pseudogene TRBV3-2), with 7 bases matching TRBD2. CDR3 protein: CASSQMGGSSYNEQFF. The CDR3 coding sequence is TGTGCCAGCAGCCAAATGGGCGGGAGCTCCTACAATGAGCAGTTCTTC.